This T cell receptor (beta chain) was recorded in a study of cytomegalovirus exposure and HLA in healthy donors. 60 Vbeta and 13 Jbeta primers were used in PCR. The method was immunoSEQ multiplex PCR; TCRdb's version includes in-frame clones alone and lacks a portion of them. There are roughly 180,000 clones in the sample; around 82% occur only once, and around 0.27% lies in the top ten. Material for sequencing was PBMCs. This clonotype was sampled from a boy younger than 18 in good health and CMV-seronegative.

The CDR3 reads CASTPGRLAGTDTQYF. DNA for the CDR3: TGTGCCAGCACCCCCGGTCGGCTAGCGGGCACAGATACGCAGTATTTT. The chain has TRBV9 and TRBJ2-3, with 7 bases lining up with TRBD2. The V gene end was trimmed by 6 bases and the J gene end by 1 base; junction bases not matched to a gene: 11. Germline V gene data show CDR1 as SGDLS and CDR2 as YYNGEE. The CDR3 has 16 residues.